The next 15 T cell receptor beta chains were all read from a single sample in a study of regulatory T cells in long-lasting Graves disease. Building the TCR beta libraries relied on iRepertoire HTBI primers, and CDR3 regions underwent Arm-PCR. TCRdb redid the calling of the multiplex PCR reads with MiXCR, one entry per CDR3 protein. Of about 470,000 distinct CDR3 sequences detected, around 20% appear once; the ten largest clones hold approximately 7.8%. As to time point: persistent/refractory GD, antithyroid drugs over 5 years with positive TRAb. PBMC-derived RNA was used for the TCR library. Sequencing was performed on peripheral blood mononuclear cells (PBMCs), taken when the disease was refractory, from a patient treated with antithyroid drugs. These receptors all stem from a female donor with Graves disease.

This clonotype was recorded many times. The chain links TRBV7-2 to TRBJ2-3; possibly TRBD2 for D (5 bases). The closer fit of TRBJ2-5 to the DNA end suggests the J call may be wrong. The germline V gene has CDR1 SGHTA and CDR2 FQGNSA. The CDR3 is made up of 11 amino acids. The CDR3 DNA sequence: TGTGCCAGCAGTTTGGAGGACACCCAGTACTTC. It translates to CASSLEDTQYF.

This clonotype was seen at least ten times. The chain uses TRBV12-3 or TRBV12-4 and TRBJ2-5; tentative D call: TRBD1 (6 bases). The CDR3 spans 17 residues. Trimming removed 2 bases from V and 1 base from J, with 17 bases in between. In DNA, the CDR3 is TGTGCCAGCAGTTTAAGAGGCTTCTGGGGGCCCCAAGAGACCCAGTACTTC. Translation: CASSLRGFWGPQETQYF.

This clonotype was recorded many times. The chain joins TRBV7-8 to TRBJ2-7; D tentatively fits TRBD1 or TRBD2 (5 bases each). V was clipped by 0 bases and J by 6 bases, with 15 bases between them. Germline loops: CDR1 SGHVS, CDR2 FQNEAQ. This CDR3 has 15 residues. The CDR3 loop reads CASSLAGGVGREQYF. The DNA of the CDR3 is TGTGCCAGCAGCTTAGCCGGAGGAGTGGGACGCGAGCAGTACTTC.

This clonotype was recorded at least ten times. The chain links TRBV6-2 or TRBV6-3 to TRBJ2-2, with 9 bases matching TRBD1. Germline values: CDR1 MNHEY, CDR2 SVGEGT. V shed 0 bases and J 0 bases; nucleotides not matched to a gene: 8. The CDR3 runs 19 residues. CDR3 coding DNA: TGTGCCAGCAGTTACTCGACCCCACGGACAGGGGCGAACACCGGGGAGCTGTTTTTT. This encodes CASSYSTPRTGANTGELFF.

The rearrangement links TRBV11-2 to TRBJ2-5; 10 nucleotides agree with TRBD2. The germline gives CDR1 SGHAT, CDR2 FQNNGV. This CDR3 is 14 amino acids long. Trimming at V came to 5 bases and at J to 6 bases, leaving 6 bases not matched to a gene. The CDR3 loop is CASSLGLARQTQYF. CDR3 bases: TGTGCCAGCAGCCTGGGACTAGCGAGGCAGACCCAGTACTTC.

The chain has TRBV24-1 and TRBJ2-3, with TRBD1 matching 10 bases. Germline V lookup: CDR1 KGHDR, CDR2 SFDVKD. The CDR3 contains 15 residues. V gave up 4 bases and J gave up 5 bases; unmatched junction bases: 5. CDR3 DNA: TGTGCCACCAGTGACCGGGACAGGGGAGTAGATACGCAGTATTTT. As protein: CATSDRDRGVDTQYF.

The table lists this clonotype with a few counts. J is TRBJ2-2 and V is TRBV19; D might be TRBD1 (6 bases). CDR3 length: 15 amino acids. Germline V gives CDR1 LNHDA, CDR2 SQIVND (reference sequence). Trimming cost V 6 bases and J 4 bases, with 15 bases left between them. Here the CDR3 reads CASRFQGLGTGELFF. The CDR3 nucleotides read TGTGCCAGTAGGTTCCAGGGGTTAGGCACCGGGGAGCTGTTTTTT.

V is TRBV24-1 and J is TRBJ1-5; TRBD1 is a possible D gene (5 bases). V lost 4 bases and J 0 bases, leaving 6 bases between the germline ends. The length of the CDR3 is 14 residues. Germline CDR1 and CDR2: KGHDR and SFDVKD. The CDR3 is CATSDRDSNQPQHF. CDR3 sequence (DNA): TGTGCCACCAGTGACAGGGATAGCAATCAGCCCCAGCATTTT.

This clonotype was counted between two and nine times. The chain couples TRBV5-1 to TRBJ2-7; 9 bases map to TRBD1. The trim removed 4 bases at V and 0 bases at J, leaving 5 bases unmatched. The CDR3 is made up of 15 amino acids. Germline-derived CDR1 and CDR2 are SGHRS and YFSETQ. The CDR3 nucleotides are TGCGCCAGCAGCCTTGGGACAGGGAACTCCTACGAGCAGTACTTC. Protein: CASSLGTGNSYEQYF.

This clonotype was recorded many times. CDR3 amino acids: CASSTSVGTRETQYF. The CDR3 nucleotides are TGTGCCAGCAGCACCTCAGTGGGAACACGGGAGACCCAGTACTTC. The chain recombines TRBV11-2 with TRBJ2-5; D gene ambiguous. The CDR3 extends over 15 amino acids. Trimming stripped 5 bases from V and 5 bases from J, with 18 bases between. Germline assignment: CDR1 SGHAT and CDR2 FQNNGV.

Turning to this clonotype: Given a far larger clone just one base away, this is likely a sequencing read error. V gene TRBV6-2 or TRBV6-3 combines with J gene TRBJ2-7; 9 bases fit TRBD2. The length of the CDR3 is 13 residues. Germline assignment: CDR1 MNHEY and CDR2 SVGEGT. The CDR3 protein is CASDSGSSYGQYF. The CDR3, as DNA: TGTGCCAGCGATAGCGGGAGTTCCTACGGGCAGTACTTC.

The table lists this clonotype with many counts. V and J are TRBV20-1 and TRBJ1-2; D may be TRBD1 (6 bases). The V end was cut by 6 bases, the J end by 1 base, with 12 bases between. CDR3 length: 13 residues. From germline, CDR1 is DFQATT and CDR2 SNEGSKA (reference sequence). CDR3 in DNA: TGCAGTGCCCGGACAGATGATAACTATGGCTACACCTTC. This codes for CSARTDDNYGYTF.

This clonotype was seen a handful of times. This chain joins TRBV14 and TRBJ2-5, with D possibly being TRBD1 or TRBD2 (5 bases each). This CDR3 spans 15 amino acids. Germline values: CDR1 SGHDN, CDR2 FVKESK. Trimming took 1 base from V and 7 from J, leaving 16 bases between them. CDR3 sequence: CASSQAAGRIWTQYF. CDR3 DNA sequence: TGTGCCAGCAGCCAAGCCGCAGGGAGAATTTGGACCCAGTACTTC.

This clonotype was counted ten times or more. The genes are TRBV19 and TRBJ2-7; 7 bases align to TRBD1. The CDR3 is made up of 14 amino acids. Per germline, CDR1 LNHDA and CDR2 SQIVND (reference sequence). V lost 5 bases and J lost 1; bases outside the gene matches: 5. The CDR3 sequence: CASSLLTGSYEQYF. Written as DNA, the CDR3 is TGTGCCAGTAGTCTATTGACAGGGTCCTACGAGCAGTACTTC.

This clonotype was counted at least ten times. The chain uses TRBV6-1 and TRBJ2-2; D remains unclear. CDR3 length equals 13 residues. CDR1 MNHNS and CDR2 SASEGT come from the germline V gene. The ends were cut back, 1 base at V and 7 bases at J, with 7 bases in the middle. This chain's CDR3 is CASSEVRNGELFF. For the CDR3, the DNA is TGTGCCAGCAGTGAAGTGCGGAACGGGGAGCTGTTTTTT.